This TCR beta chain comes out of a study of patients and donors after allogeneic stem cell transplantation. Each CDR3 protein gets one entry after TCRdb re-called the RT-PCR reads with MiXCR. The sample holds roughly 190,000 distinct CDR3 sequences, approximately 41% seen once. CDR3 length: 14 residues. Germline assignment: CDR1 SNHLY and CDR2 FYNNEI. V lost 3 bases to trimming and J lost 4 bases, with 10 bases between them. V and J are TRBV2 and TRBJ1-5; D unclear. The source is a human donor who was either an allogeneic HSCT recipient or a stem cell or donor lymphocyte infusion donor (not recorded which). It is not recorded whose cells these are; they may come from a transplant donor. The sample comprised blood, either unsorted or a sorted T cell fraction (not recorded which). CDR3 nucleotide sequence: TGTGCCAGCAGTGATTGGCAGGATAATCAGCCCCAGCATTTT. It is translated as CASSDWQDNQPQHF.